This T cell receptor (beta chain) is drawn from a study of T cell responses to AZD1222 COVID-19 vaccine. The CDR3 has 15 residues. Germline values: CDR1 SGHRS, CDR2 YFSETQ. J gave up 2 bases and V 4 bases, and 7 bases lay outside the gene matches. This clone was recorded once. Data came from immunoSEQ multiplex PCR; TCRdb stores just in-frame clones and leaves some out. The sample yields about 96,000 clones, around 90% seen once. The chain has TRBV5-1 and TRBJ2-7, with 9 nucleotides matching TRBD1. Source: peripheral blood, taken on day 0 of MenACWY control vaccination. This TCR came from an adult in good health. CDR3 sequence (DNA): TGCGCCAGCAGCCCTCGAGGGGACAGGGCCTACGAGCAGTACTTC. Its protein product is CASSPRGDRAYEQYF.